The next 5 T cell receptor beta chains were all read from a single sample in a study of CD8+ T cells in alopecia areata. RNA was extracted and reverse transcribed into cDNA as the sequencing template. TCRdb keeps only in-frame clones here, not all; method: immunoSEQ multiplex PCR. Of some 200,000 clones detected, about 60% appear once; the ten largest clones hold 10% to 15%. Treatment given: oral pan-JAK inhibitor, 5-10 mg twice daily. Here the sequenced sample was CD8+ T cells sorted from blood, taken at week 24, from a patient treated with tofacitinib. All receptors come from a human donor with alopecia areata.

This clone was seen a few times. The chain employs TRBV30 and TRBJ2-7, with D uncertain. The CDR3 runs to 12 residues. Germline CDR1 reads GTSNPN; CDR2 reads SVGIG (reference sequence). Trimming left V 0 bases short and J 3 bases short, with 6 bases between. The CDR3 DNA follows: TGTGCCTGGAGTGTCACGGACTACGAGCAGTACTTC. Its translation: CAWSVTDYEQYF. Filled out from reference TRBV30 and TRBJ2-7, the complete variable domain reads SQTIHQWPATLVQPVGSPLSLECTVEGTSNPNLYWYRQAAGRGLQLLFYSVGIGQISSEVPQNLSASRPQDRQFILSSKKLLLSDSGFYLCAWSVTDYEQYFGPGTRLTVT.

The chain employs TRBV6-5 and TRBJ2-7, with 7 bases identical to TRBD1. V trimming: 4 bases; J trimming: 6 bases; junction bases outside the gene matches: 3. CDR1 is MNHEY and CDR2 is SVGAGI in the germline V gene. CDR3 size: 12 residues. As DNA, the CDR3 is TGTGCCAGCAGTTGGGACAGTTTCGAGCAGTACTTC. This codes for CASSWDSFEQYF.

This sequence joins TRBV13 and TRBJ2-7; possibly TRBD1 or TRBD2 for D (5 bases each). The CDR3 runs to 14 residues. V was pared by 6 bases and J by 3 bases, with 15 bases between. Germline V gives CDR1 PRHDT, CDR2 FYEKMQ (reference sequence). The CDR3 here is CASSLGEMGYEQYF. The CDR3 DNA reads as TGTGCCAGCAGTCTGGGGGAGATGGGCTACGAGCAGTACTTC.

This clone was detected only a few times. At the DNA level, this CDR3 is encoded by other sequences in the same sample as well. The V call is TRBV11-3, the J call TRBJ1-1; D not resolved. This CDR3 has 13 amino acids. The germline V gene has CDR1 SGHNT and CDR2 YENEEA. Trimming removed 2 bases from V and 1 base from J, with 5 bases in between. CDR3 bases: TGTGCCAGCAGCTTACGGGAGAACACTGAAGCTTTCTTT. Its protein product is CASSLRENTEAFF.

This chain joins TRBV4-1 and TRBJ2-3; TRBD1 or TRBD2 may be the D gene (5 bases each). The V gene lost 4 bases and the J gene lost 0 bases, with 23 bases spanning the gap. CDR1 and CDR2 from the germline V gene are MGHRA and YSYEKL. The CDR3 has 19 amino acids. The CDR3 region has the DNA TGCGCCAGCAGCCCGATCCGTGGGACCCCAAGGCTCAGCACAGATACGCAGTATTTT. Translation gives CASSPIRGTPRLSTDTQYF.